This T cell receptor (beta chain) is drawn from a study of T cell changes during pregnancy in multiple sclerosis. Measured with immunoSEQ multiplex PCR; TCRdb has only the in-frame clones, and not every one. The table records tens of thousands of clones, around 90% of them present only once. Trimming cost V 4 bases and J 0 bases; bases outside gene matches: 7. This CDR3 region has 15 residues. Germline assignment: CDR1 SGHRS and CDR2 YFSETQ. The chain links TRBV5-1 to TRBJ2-7; the match to TRBD2 covers 7 bases. Specimen: CD4+ T cells from peripheral blood mononuclear cells, collected after pregnancy. The source is a female donor in good health, enrolled as a control in a pregnancy study. CDR3 nucleotide sequence: TGCGCCAGCAGCCCACGTGGCGGGGGCTCCTACGAGCAGTACTTC. It yields the protein CASSPRGGGSYEQYF. Drawing the rest from reference TRBV5-1 and TRBJ2-7, the complete variable domain is KAGVTQTPRYLIKTRGQQVTLSCSPISGHRSVSWYQQTPGQGLQFLFEYFSETQRNKGNFPGRFSGRQFSNSRSEMNVSTLELGDSALYLCASSPRGGGSYEQYFGPGTRLTVT.